These 11 T cell receptor beta chains were sequenced from one sample in a study of OX40 agonist ivuxolimab in advanced cancers. The table came from immunoSEQ multiplex PCR; TCRdb's copy has only in-frame clones and leaves some out. The table has tens of thousands of clones, roughly 80% seen once; the top ten hold nearly 4.5%. Sequenced here: CD4+ or CD8+ T cells sorted from blood, sampled in a trial of the OX40 agonist ivuxolimab. The receptors originated from an adult with an advanced solid tumor such as melanoma, head and neck, liver or kidney cancer.

This clone was found once. The rearrangement uses TRBV6-5 and TRBJ2-7; 8 bases align to TRBD2. This CDR3 has 14 residues. Per germline, CDR1 MNHEY and CDR2 SVGAGI. The V segment lost 5 bases and the J segment 3 bases; nucleotides outside the gene matches: 6. CDR3 region: CASSPGRGDYEQYF. DNA for the CDR3: TGTGCCAGCAGTCCCGGGAGGGGAGACTACGAGCAGTACTTC.

V is TRBV4-3 and J is TRBJ1-2, with 8 nucleotides matching TRBD1. V gave up 1 base and J gave up 8 bases; unmatched junction bases: 9. The V gene's germline CDR1 is LGHNA and CDR2 YSLEER. The CDR3 is made up of 15 amino acids. The CDR3 sequence: CASSQGLRTGIGYTF. DNA of the CDR3: TGCGCCAGCAGCCAAGGTTTGAGGACAGGGATCGGCTACACCTTC.

The V call is TRBV10-3, the J call TRBJ2-2, with D unresolved. V was clipped by 1 base and J by 3 bases, with 9 bases between them. CDR3 length: 15 amino acids. Germline V lookup: CDR1 ENHRY, CDR2 SYGVKD. CDR3 coding DNA: TGTGCCATCAGTGAGTACAGCTCTGACACCGGGGAGCTGTTTTTT. It encodes CAISEYSSDTGELFF.

This chain uses TRBV11-2 with TRBJ1-4, with D unresolved. The CDR3 totals 16 residues. Between the trimmed V and J ends, which lost 1 base and 5 bases, there was a span of 14 bases. From germline, CDR1 is SGHAT and CDR2 FQNNGV. The DNA for the CDR3 is TGTGCCAGCAGCTTAGGCCCCGGCTTCCTAAATGAAAAACTGTTTTTT. This gives the protein CASSLGPGFLNEKLFF.

The chain carries TRBV11-1 and TRBJ2-7; 9 nucleotides match TRBD2. From germline, CDR1 is SGHAT and CDR2 FQDESV (reference sequence). The CDR3 is 16 amino acids. The V gene end was trimmed by 1 base and the J gene end by 2 bases; junction bases not matched to a gene: 6. The CDR3 DNA follows: TGTGCCAGCAGCTTAGAGCGGGGGGCAGCTCCCTACGAGCAGTACTTC. Translating it yields CASSLERGAAPYEQYF. The full variable domain, with the rest looked up from reference TRBV11-1 and TRBJ2-7, is EAEVAQSPRYKITEKSQAVAFWCDPISGHATLYWYRQILGQGPELLVQFQDESVVDDSQLPKDRFSAERLKGVDSTLKIQPAELGDSAMYLCASSLERGAAPYEQYFGPGTRLTVT.

This rearrangement joins TRBV6-6 to TRBJ2-7; 10 bases line up with TRBD2. Germline CDR1 and CDR2: MNHNY and SVGAGI (reference sequence). The CDR3 runs to 14 residues. Losses at the gene ends were 6 bases for V and 6 bases for J; bases not matched to a gene: 8. CDR3 sequence: CASRSASGGSEQYF. CDR3 nucleotide sequence: TGTGCCAGCAGGTCGGCTAGCGGGGGATCCGAGCAGTACTTC.

The rearrangement uses TRBV19 and TRBJ2-1, with D tentatively TRBD1 (5 bases). This CDR3 region has 15 residues. The V end was cut by 4 bases, the J end by 2 bases, with 12 bases between. CDR1 LNHDA and CDR2 SQIVND come from the germline V gene (reference sequence). CDR3 protein: CASSKGAGTYNEQFF. DNA for the CDR3: TGTGCCAGTAGTAAAGGGGCAGGAACCTACAATGAGCAGTTCTTC.

This chain connects TRBV2 to TRBJ2-2, with D tentatively TRBD1 (6 bases). The CDR3 sequence is 13 residues long. Germline V lookup: CDR1 SNHLY, CDR2 FYNNEI. V gave up 6 bases and J gave up 4 bases, with 9 bases separating them. The DNA of the CDR3 is TGTGCCAGCAGCCGGACAGTCACCGGGGAGCTGTTTTTT. Amino acids: CASSRTVTGELFF.

To note about this clone: The same CDR3 is also encoded by other DNA sequences in this sample. The chain is built from TRBV5-1 and TRBJ2-1; 8 bases agree with TRBD1. The germline CDR1 and CDR2 sequences are SGHRS and YFSETQ. This CDR3 has 14 amino acids. V trimming: 5 bases; J trimming: 2 bases; junction bases outside the gene matches: 3. CDR3 bases: TGCGCCAGCAGTGAGGACAGGGCCTACAATGAGCAGTTCTTC. This encodes CASSEDRAYNEQFF.

The J gene is TRBJ2-1, the V gene TRBV7-3, with D hard to call. V was pared by 1 base and J by 2 bases, with 12 bases between. There are 16 residues in the CDR3. The V gene's germline CDR1 is SGHTA and CDR2 FQGTGA. DNA of the CDR3: TGTGCCAGCAGCTTAATTGCCACGCCCACCTACAATGAGCAGTTCTTC. This gives the protein CASSLIATPTYNEQFF.

With respect to this clone: Within the sample, other DNA sequences also encode this same CDR3. This chain joins TRBV6-1 and TRBJ1-1; D not resolved. The CDR3 spans 10 residues. Germline V CDR1 and CDR2: MNHNS, SASEGT. V lost 6 bases, J lost 5 bases, and 4 bases lay in between. This CDR3 reads CASRNTEAFF. In DNA form, the CDR3 reads TGTGCCAGCAGAAATACTGAAGCTTTCTTT.